The clone carrying this T cell receptor beta chain occurred a few times. Its antigen remains unidentified. These data come from a study of T-cell reconstitution after alpha-beta-depleted transplantation in children. Study-wide results and caveats: Recipient T cells and thymic progenitors that survived were the source of the high TCRbeta diversity seen at day 60 in some patients. About two months after transplant, alpha-beta T cells reportedly came from several hundred expanded graft clones.

The CDR3 is 16 amino acids. V dropped 5 bases and J dropped 3 bases, with 17 bases sitting between them. From germline, CDR1 is SEHNR and CDR2 FQNEAQ (reference sequence). Construction of the TCRbeta library involved unique molecular identifiers. TCRdb re-analysed the PCR reads in MiXCR, keeping a single row per CDR3 protein. The data show roughly 790,000 distinct CDR3 sequences, 16% seen once. The sample was PBMCs, mostly from graft donor cells, taken 360 days after TCRalphabeta/CD19-depleted stem cell transplant. The V gene is TRBV7-9, the J gene TRBJ1-3; unclear D gene. The sequence derives from a male patient aged 10 to 17 who had a stem cell transplant for acute lymphoblastic leukemia, so the T cells may come from the graft donor. CDR3 sequence: CASSQTKRSFGNTIYF. The CDR3 region has the DNA TGTGCCAGCAGCCAAACCAAAAGGAGCTTTGGAAACACCATATATTTT. The complete variable domain, with remaining parts taken from reference TRBV7-9 and TRBJ1-3, reads DTGVSQNPRHKITKRGQNVTFRCDPISEHNRLYWYRQTLGQGPEFLTYFQNEAQLEKSRLLSDRFSAERPKGSFSTLEIQRTEQGDSAMYLCASSQTKRSFGNTIYFGEGSWLTVV.